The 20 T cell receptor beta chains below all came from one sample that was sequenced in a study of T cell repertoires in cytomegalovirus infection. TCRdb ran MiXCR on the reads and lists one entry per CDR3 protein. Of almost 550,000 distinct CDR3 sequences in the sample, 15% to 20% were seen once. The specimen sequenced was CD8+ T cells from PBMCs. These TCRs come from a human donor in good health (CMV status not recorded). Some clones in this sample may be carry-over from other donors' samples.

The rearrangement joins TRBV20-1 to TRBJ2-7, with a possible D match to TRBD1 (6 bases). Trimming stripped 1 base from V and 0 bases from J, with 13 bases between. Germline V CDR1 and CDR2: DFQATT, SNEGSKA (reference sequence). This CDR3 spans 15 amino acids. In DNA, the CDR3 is TGCAGTGCTAGAGGGACACAGGGAATCTCCTACGAGCAGTACTTC. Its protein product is CSARGTQGISYEQYF.

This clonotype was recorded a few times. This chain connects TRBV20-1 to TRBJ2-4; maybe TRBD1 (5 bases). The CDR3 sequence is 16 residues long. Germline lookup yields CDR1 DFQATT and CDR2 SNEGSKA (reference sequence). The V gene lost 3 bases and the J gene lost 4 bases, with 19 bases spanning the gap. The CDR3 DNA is TGCAGTGCTAGCAGTAGCCAGGGCGGCCTAAAAAACATTCAGTACTTC. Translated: CSASSSQGGLKNIQYF.

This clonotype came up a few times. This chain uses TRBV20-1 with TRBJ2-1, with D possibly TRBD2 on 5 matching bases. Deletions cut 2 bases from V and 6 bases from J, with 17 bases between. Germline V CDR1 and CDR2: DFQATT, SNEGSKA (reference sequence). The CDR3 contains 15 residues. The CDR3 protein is CSARRRARRSNEQFF. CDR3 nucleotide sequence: TGCAGTGCTAGAAGGCGGGCTAGAAGAAGCAATGAGCAGTTCTTC.

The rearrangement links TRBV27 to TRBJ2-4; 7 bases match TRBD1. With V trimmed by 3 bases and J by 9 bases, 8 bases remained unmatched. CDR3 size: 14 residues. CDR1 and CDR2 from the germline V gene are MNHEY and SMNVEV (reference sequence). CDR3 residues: CASSLSTGSSIQYF. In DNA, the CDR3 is TGTGCCAGCAGTTTGTCGACAGGGTCGTCCATTCAGTACTTC.

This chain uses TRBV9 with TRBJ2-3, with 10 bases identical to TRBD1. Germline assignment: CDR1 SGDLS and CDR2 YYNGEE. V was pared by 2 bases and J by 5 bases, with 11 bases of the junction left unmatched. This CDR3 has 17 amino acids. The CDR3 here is CASSVRATGGAEDTQYF. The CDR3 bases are TGTGCCAGCAGCGTTCGCGCGACAGGGGGCGCGGAAGATACGCAGTATTTT.

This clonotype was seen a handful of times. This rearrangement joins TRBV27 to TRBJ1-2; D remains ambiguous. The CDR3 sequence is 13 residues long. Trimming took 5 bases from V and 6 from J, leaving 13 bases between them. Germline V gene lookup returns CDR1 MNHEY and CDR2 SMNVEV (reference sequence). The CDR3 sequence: CASSRGSIDGYTF. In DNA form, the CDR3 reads TGTGCCAGCAGTCGAGGGAGTATAGATGGCTACACCTTC.

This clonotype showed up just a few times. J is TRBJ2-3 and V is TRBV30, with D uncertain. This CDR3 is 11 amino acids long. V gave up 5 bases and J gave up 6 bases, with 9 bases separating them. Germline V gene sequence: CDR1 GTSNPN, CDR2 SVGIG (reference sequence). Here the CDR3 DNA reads TGTGCCTGGGGTACTGGGGATACGCAGTATTTT. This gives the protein CAWGTGDTQYF.

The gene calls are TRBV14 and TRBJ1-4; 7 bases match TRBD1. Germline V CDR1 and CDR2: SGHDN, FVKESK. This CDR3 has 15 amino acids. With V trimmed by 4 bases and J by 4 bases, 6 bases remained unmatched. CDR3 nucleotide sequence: TGTGCCAGCAGCCCAGGACAGGATAATAATGAAAAACTGTTTTTT. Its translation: CASSPGQDNNEKLFF.

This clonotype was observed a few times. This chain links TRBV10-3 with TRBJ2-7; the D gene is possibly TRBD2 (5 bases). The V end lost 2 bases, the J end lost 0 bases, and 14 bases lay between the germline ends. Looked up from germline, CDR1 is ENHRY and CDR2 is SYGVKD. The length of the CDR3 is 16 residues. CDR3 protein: CAISEEGPFSSYEQYF. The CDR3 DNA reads TGTGCCATCAGTGAGGAGGGCCCCTTCAGCTCCTACGAGCAGTACTTC.

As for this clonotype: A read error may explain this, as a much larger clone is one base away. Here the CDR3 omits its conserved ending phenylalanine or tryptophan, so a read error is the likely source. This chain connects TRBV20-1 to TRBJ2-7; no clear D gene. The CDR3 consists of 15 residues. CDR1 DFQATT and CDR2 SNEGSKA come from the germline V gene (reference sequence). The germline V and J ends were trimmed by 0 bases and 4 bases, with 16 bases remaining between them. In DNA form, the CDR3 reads TGCAGTGCTAGAGACCCAGTAGCCTCTAGTTACGAGCAGTACTTA. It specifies CSARDPVASSYEQYL.

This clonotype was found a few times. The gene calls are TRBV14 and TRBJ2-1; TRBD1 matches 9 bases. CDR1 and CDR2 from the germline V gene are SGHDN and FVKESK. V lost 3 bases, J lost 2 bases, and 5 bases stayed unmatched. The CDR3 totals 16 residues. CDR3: CASSQGTGTAYNEQFF. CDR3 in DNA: TGTGCCAGCAGCCAGGGGACAGGGACAGCCTACAATGAGCAGTTCTTC.

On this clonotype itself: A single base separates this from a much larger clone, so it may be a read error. The CDR3 loop reads CAIPGGSNTGVLFF. The DNA of the CDR3 is TGTGCCATACCAGGGGGGTCAAACACCGGGGTGCTGTTTTTT. This chain links TRBV2 with TRBJ2-2, with a weak D call TRBD1 (7 bases). Germline V CDR1 and CDR2: SNHLY, FYNNEI. The CDR3 contains 14 residues.

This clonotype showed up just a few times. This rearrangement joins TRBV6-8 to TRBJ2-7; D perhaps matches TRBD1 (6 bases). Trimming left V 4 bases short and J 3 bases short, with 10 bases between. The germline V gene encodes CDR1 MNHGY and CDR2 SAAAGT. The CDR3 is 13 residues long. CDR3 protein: CASSWADSYEQYF. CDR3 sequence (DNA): TGTGCCAGCAGTTGGGCGGACAGCTACGAGCAGTACTTC.

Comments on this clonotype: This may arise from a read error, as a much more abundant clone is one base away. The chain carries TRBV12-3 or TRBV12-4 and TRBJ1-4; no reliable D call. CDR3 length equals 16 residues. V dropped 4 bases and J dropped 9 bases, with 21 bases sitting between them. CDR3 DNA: TGTGCCAGCAGTTGGTCGGGTAGGGAGGATTTCAAAAAACTGTTTTTT. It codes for CASSWSGREDFKKLFF.

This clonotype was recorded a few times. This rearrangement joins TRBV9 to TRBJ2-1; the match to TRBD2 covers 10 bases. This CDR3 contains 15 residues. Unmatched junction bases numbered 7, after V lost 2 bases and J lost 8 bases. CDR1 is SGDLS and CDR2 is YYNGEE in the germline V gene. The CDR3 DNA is TGTGCCAGCAGCGTCAGGCTAGCGGGAGTCTATGAGCAGTTCTTC. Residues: CASSVRLAGVYEQFF. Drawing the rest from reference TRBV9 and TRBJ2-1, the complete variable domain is DSGVTQTPKHLITATGQRVTLRCSPRSGDLSVYWYQQSLDQGLQFLIQYYNGEERAKGNILERFSAQQFPDLHSELNLSSLELGDSALYFCASSVRLAGVYEQFFGPGTRLTVL.

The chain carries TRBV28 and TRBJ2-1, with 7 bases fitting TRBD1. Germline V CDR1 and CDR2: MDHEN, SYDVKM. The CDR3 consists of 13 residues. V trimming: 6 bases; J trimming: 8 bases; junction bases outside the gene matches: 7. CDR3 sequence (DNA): TGTGCCAGCAGGCGACAGGGTACCCATGAGCAGTTCTTC. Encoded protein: CASRRQGTHEQFF.

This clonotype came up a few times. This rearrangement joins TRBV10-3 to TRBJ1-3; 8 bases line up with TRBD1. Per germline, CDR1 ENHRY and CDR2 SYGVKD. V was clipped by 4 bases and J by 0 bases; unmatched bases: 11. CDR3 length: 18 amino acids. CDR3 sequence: CAISVWGQDEPSGNTIYF. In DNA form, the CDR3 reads TGTGCCATCAGTGTCTGGGGACAGGACGAACCCTCTGGAAACACCATATATTTT.

The CDR3 DNA sequence: TGTGCCAGCAGTTTAGGGGGGAGCGGGACACGCCGTCACGAGCAGTTCTTC. Its translation: CASSLGGSGTRRHEQFF. The chain joins TRBV27 to TRBJ2-1; a weak D match, TRBD2 (7 bases). CDR1 is MNHEY and CDR2 is SMNVEV in the germline V gene (reference sequence). CDR3 length equals 17 residues. V lost 2 bases and J 10 bases, leaving 24 bases between the germline ends.

CDR3 protein: CSVDHNNEQFF. The DNA for the CDR3 is TGCAGCGTTGACCATAACAATGAGCAGTTCTTC. The J gene is TRBJ2-1, the V gene TRBV29-1; D is ambiguous. Germline lookup yields CDR1 SQVTM and CDR2 ANQGSEA. Trimming left V 3 bases short and J 5 bases short, with 5 bases between. The CDR3 is 11 amino acids.

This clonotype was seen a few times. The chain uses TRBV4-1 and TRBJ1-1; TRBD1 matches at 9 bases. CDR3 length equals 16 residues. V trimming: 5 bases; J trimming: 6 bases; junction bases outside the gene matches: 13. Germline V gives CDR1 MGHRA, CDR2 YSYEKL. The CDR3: CASSSRNGQGRAEAFF. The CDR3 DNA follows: TGCGCCAGCAGCTCAAGAAATGGACAGGGGAGGGCTGAAGCTTTCTTT.